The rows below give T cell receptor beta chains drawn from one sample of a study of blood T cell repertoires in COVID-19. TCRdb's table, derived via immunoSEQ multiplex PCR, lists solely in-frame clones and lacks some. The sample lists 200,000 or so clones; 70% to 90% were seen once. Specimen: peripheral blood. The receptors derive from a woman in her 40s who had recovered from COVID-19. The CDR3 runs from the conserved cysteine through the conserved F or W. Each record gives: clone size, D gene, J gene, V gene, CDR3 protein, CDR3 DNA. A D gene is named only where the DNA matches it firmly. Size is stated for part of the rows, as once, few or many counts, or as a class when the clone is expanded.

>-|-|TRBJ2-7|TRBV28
CASSLYGTLVYEQYF
TGTGCCAGCAGTTTATACGGGACTCTGGTCTACGAGCAGTACTTC
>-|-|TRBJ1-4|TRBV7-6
CASSTGVELFF
TGTGCCAGCAGCACCGGGGTTGAACTGTTTTTT
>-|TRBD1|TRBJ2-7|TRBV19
CASSIQRLPGGYEQYF
TGTGCCAGTAGTATACAAAGATTGCCAGGGGGCTACGAGCAGTACTTC
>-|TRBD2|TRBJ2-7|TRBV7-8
CASSPRTSGSTEQYF
TGTGCCAGCAGCCCTCGGACTAGCGGGAGTACCGAGCAGTACTTC
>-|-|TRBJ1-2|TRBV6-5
CASFRTGVGNYGYTF
TGTGCCAGCTTTCGAACAGGCGTAGGGAACTATGGCTACACCTTC
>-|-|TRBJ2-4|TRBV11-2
CASSLGGSQYF
TGTGCCAGCAGCTTAGGGGGCAGTCAGTACTTC
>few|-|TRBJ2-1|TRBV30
CAWSPQGWYEQFF
TGTGCCTGGAGTCCCCAGGGTTGGTATGAGCAGTTCTTC
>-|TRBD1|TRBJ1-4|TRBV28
CASGTYTGENEKLFF
TGTGCCAGCGGAACCTATACAGGGGAGAATGAAAAACTGTTTTTT
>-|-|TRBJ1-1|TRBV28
CASSIVQGELNTEAFF
TGTGCCAGCAGTATCGTACAGGGAGAGCTGAACACTGAAGCTTTCTTT
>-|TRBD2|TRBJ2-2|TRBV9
CASSVELAGQTGELFF
TGTGCCAGCAGCGTAGAGCTAGCGGGACAGACCGGGGAGCTGTTTTTT
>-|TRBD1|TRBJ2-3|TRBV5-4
CASSLVLVGQGRDTQYF
TGTGCCAGCAGCTTGGTTTTGGTTGGACAGGGAAGGGATACGCAGTATTTT
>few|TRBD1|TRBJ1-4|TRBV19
CASKFRTGDEKLFF
TGTGCCAGTAAGTTCCGGACAGGGGACGAAAAACTGTTTTTT
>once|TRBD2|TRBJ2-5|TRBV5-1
CASTNASGRAFETQYF
TGCGCCAGCACGAATGCCAGCGGGAGGGCCTTTGAGACCCAGTACTTC
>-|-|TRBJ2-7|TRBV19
CASSTGWGPYEQYF
TGTGCCAGTAGTACGGGGTGGGGTCCCTACGAGCAGTACTTC
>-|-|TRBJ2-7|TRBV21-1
CASSKPLRQGAYEQYF
TGTGCCAGCAGCAAACCTCTACGGCAGGGGGCCTACGAGCAGTACTTC
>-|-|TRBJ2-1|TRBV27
CASSLGGGGLLYNEQFF
TGTGCCAGCAGTTTAGGGGGCGGGGGACTGCTTTACAATGAGCAGTTCTTC
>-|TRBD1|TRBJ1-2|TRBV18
CASSPKTGGQLGYGYTF
TGTGCCAGCTCACCAAAGACAGGGGGCCAGTTGGGGTATGGCTACACCTTC
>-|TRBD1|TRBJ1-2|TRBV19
CASSDDRGTNYGYTF
TGTGCCAGTAGTGACGACAGGGGAACTAACTATGGCTACACCTTC